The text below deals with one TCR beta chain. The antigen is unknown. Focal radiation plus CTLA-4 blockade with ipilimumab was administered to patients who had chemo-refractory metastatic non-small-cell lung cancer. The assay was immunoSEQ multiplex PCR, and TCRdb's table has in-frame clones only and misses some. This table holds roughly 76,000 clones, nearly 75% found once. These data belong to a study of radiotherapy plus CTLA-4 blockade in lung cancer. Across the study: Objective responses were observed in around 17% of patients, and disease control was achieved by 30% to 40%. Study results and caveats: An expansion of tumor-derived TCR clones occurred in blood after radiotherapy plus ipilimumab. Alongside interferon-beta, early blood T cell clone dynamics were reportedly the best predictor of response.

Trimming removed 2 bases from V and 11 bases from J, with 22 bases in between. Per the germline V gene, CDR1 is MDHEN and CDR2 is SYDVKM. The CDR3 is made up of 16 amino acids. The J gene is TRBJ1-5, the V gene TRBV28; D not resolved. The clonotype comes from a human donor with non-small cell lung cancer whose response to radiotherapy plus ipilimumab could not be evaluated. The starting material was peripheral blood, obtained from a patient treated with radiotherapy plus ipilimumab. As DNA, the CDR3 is TGTGCCAGCAGTTTAATATCAGGAGGGCGCCCCTGGACCCAGCATTTT. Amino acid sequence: CASSLISGGRPWTQHF. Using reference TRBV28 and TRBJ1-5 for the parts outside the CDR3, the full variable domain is DVKVTQSSRYLVKRTGEKVFLECVQDMDHENMFWYRQDPGLGLRLIYFSYDVKMKEKGDIPEGYSVSREKKERFSLILESASTNQTSMYLCASSLISGGRPWTQHFGDGTRLSIL.